What follows are 22 T cell receptor beta chains derived from one specimen sequenced in a study of blood T cell repertoires in COVID-19. Produced via immunoSEQ multiplex PCR; TCRdb's table is partial and in-frame only. The top ten clones hold about 3% of a sample with 390,000 or so clones, around 89% of them seen once. Input material: peripheral blood. The receptor set was obtained from a woman in her twenties or thirties with COVID-19, enrolled during active disease.

The chain combines TRBV2 with TRBJ2-5, with no clear D. CDR3 size: 14 residues. Trimming removed 0 bases at V and 0 bases at J, with 5 bases between. Per the germline V gene, CDR1 is SNHLY and CDR2 is FYNNEI. The CDR3: CASSEAQNQETQYF. The DNA of the CDR3 is TGTGCCAGCAGTGAAGCGCAGAACCAAGAGACCCAGTACTTC. Combining the CDR3 with reference TRBV2 and TRBJ2-5 gives the whole variable domain EPEVTQTPSHQVTQMGQEVILRCVPISNHLYFYWYRQILGQKVEFLVSFYNNEISEKSEIFDDQFSVERPDGSNFTLKIRSTKLEDSAMYFCASSEAQNQETQYFGPGTRLLVL.

Here the CDR3 DNA reads TGTGCCAGCACCCCTAGGGCTAGCGGCCTATACGAGCAGTACGTC. Translation: CASTPRASGLYEQYV. V and J are TRBV11-3 and TRBJ2-7; the match to TRBD2 covers 7 bases. There are 15 residues in the CDR3. Per germline, CDR1 SGHNT and CDR2 YENEEA. V lost 7 bases and J lost 4; bases outside the gene matches: 13.

V and J are TRBV5-6 and TRBJ2-1, with TRBD2 matching over 7 bases. V lost 3 bases and J lost 5; bases outside the gene matches: 5. The CDR3 is 14 amino acids. Germline CDR1 SGHDT, CDR2 YYEEEE. In DNA form, the CDR3 reads TGTGCCAGCAGCTCCGGGACTACCCACAATGAGCAGTTCTTC. It is translated as CASSSGTTHNEQFF.

The V gene is TRBV6-5, the J gene TRBJ1-4; weak D call: TRBD1 (6 bases). The CDR3 contains 15 residues. Germline CDR1 is MNHEY and CDR2 is SVGAGI. V lost 0 bases, J lost 8 bases, and 13 bases lay in between. Written as DNA, the CDR3 is TGTGCCAGCAGTTACTCCGGGACAAGTCTCGAAAAACTGTTTTTT. Translating it yields CASSYSGTSLEKLFF.

This CDR3 is CASTRTGGFTDSNQPQHF. The CDR3 DNA follows: TGTGCCAGCACCCGAACGGGGGGTTTCACAGATAGCAATCAGCCCCAGCATTTT. The rearrangement links TRBV2 to TRBJ1-5; D perhaps matches TRBD1 (5 bases). Trimming took 7 bases from V and 0 from J, leaving 22 bases between them. Germline V gene sequence: CDR1 SNHLY, CDR2 FYNNEI. The CDR3 covers 18 residues.

This clone was counted once. This chain joins TRBV19 and TRBJ1-3; D gene unclear. V shed 3 bases and J shed 0 bases, with 6 bases lying between them. This CDR3 contains 14 residues. Per germline, CDR1 LNHDA and CDR2 SQIVND (reference sequence). In DNA form, the CDR3 reads TGTGCCAGTAGTATGGGAGCCTCTGGAAACACCATATATTTT. It translates to CASSMGASGNTIYF.

This sequence joins TRBV28 and TRBJ2-2, with D tentatively TRBD1 (5 bases). V lost 10 bases to trimming and J lost 5 bases, with 17 bases between them. Germline assignment: CDR1 MDHEN and CDR2 SYDVKM. The CDR3 spans 14 residues. The CDR3 is CATYLQGRTGELFF. The DNA of the CDR3 is TGTGCCACCTATCTTCAGGGTCGGACCGGGGAGCTGTTTTTT.

The chain couples TRBV7-9 to TRBJ2-3, with D maybe TRBD1 (7 bases). The V and J ends lost 3 bases and 0 bases respectively, with 16 bases between them. The CDR3 totals 17 residues. Germline loops: CDR1 SEHNR, CDR2 FQNEAQ (reference sequence). The CDR3 protein is CASSFRRGTVSTDTQYF. CDR3 sequence (DNA): TGTGCCAGCAGCTTTAGACGGGGGACAGTTAGCACAGATACGCAGTATTTT. The full variable domain, its missing parts supplied by reference TRBV7-9 and TRBJ2-3, is DTGVSQNPRHKITKRGQNVTFRCDPISEHNRLYWYRQTLGQGPEFLTYFQNEAQLEKSRLLSDRFSAERPKGSFSTLEIQRTEQGDSAMYLCASSFRRGTVSTDTQYFGPGTRLTVL.

The rearrangement joins TRBV11-2 to TRBJ1-2, with a tentative D call TRBD1 (5 bases). Deletions cut 4 bases from V and 8 bases from J, with 26 bases between. The germline V gene has CDR1 SGHAT and CDR2 FQNNGV. The CDR3 covers 17 residues. Written as DNA, the CDR3 is TGTGCCAGCAGCTCCAGAGGAGGGGCGATGCAATTAGCGGGCTACACCTTC. It specifies CASSSRGGAMQLAGYTF.

The V call is TRBV29-1, the J call TRBJ2-1, with 8 bases aligning to TRBD2. The V and J ends lost 0 bases and 4 bases, in that order; junction bases with no gene match: 5. The CDR3 runs 15 residues. CDR1 is SQVTM and CDR2 is ANQGSEA in the germline V gene. The CDR3 nucleotides are TGCAGCGTTGAAGAAGGGCTAGCGGGTTACAATGAGCAGTTCTTC. It codes for CSVEEGLAGYNEQFF.

This clone appeared a few times. The identical CDR3 is also encoded by other nucleotide sequences in the sample. The gene calls are TRBV19 and TRBJ1-5; TRBD1 might be the D (6 bases). Trimming removed 1 base at V and 3 bases at J, with 7 bases between. Germline-derived CDR1 and CDR2 are LNHDA and SQIVND (reference sequence). The length of the CDR3 is 14 residues. In DNA form, the CDR3 reads TGTGCCAGTAGTATAGCAGGGGTCAATCAGCCCCAGCATTTT. Amino acid sequence: CASSIAGVNQPQHF.

V and J are TRBV10-3 and TRBJ1-4; 9 positions agree with TRBD1. CDR1 and CDR2 from the germline V gene are ENHRY and SYGVKD. CDR3 length: 17 amino acids. With V trimmed by 3 bases and J by 0 bases, 5 bases remained unmatched. The CDR3 region is CAISDGDRVSTNEKLFF. CDR3 bases: TGTGCCATCAGTGATGGGGACAGGGTGTCAACTAATGAAAAACTGTTTTTT.

The rearrangement joins TRBV4-3 to TRBJ2-7, with TRBD1 as a possible D gene (6 bases). The CDR3 is made up of 15 amino acids. Trimming removed 0 bases at V and 4 bases at J, with 13 bases between. Germline V gene data show CDR1 as LGHNA and CDR2 as YSLEER. The CDR3 nucleotides read TGCGCCAGCAGCCAAGAATCGGGACACTGGTACGAGCAGTACTTC. It specifies CASSQESGHWYEQYF.

The V and J genes are TRBV19 and TRBJ1-2; 8 bases fit TRBD1. The germline gives CDR1 LNHDA, CDR2 SQIVND (reference sequence). After removal of 10 bases from V and 3 bases from J, the junction contained 19 bases not matched to a gene. This CDR3 comprises 17 residues. CDR3 bases: TGTGCCACTACCGACCCGGCAGGGGGCTTCTTGGACTATGGCTACACCTTC. Translation: CATTDPAGGFLDYGYTF.

The chain carries TRBV6-2 or TRBV6-3 and TRBJ2-5; 10 bases match TRBD2. The CDR3 has 15 amino acids. Germline trimming cut 4 bases from V and 5 bases from J; bases unmatched to any gene: 7. CDR1 is MNHEY, CDR2 SVGEGT, per germline. The CDR3 sequence is CASSSLAGVGETQYF. The DNA of the CDR3 is TGTGCCAGCAGTTCTCTAGCGGGAGTGGGGGAGACCCAGTACTTC.

This chain links TRBV29-1 with TRBJ1-1; no reliable D call. Germline CDR1 SQVTM, CDR2 ANQGSEA. The CDR3 is 10 amino acids. Trimming took 4 bases from V and 8 from J, leaving 8 bases between them. DNA for the CDR3: TGCAGCGTTGCTCTACGCGAAGCTTTCTTT. Translated, it gives CSVALREAFF.

As to this clone: Other DNA sequences in the same sample also yield this CDR3. This sequence joins TRBV7-2 and TRBJ1-2; D may be TRBD1 (6 bases). The CDR3 totals 14 residues. Germline CDR1 reads SGHTA; CDR2 reads FQGNSA. Trimming left V 6 bases short and J 2 bases short, with 13 bases between. The CDR3 DNA reads as TGTGCCAGCAGTCCCGGGACACAGAACTATGGCTACACCTTC. Residues: CASSPGTQNYGYTF.

The chain uses TRBV12-3 or TRBV12-4 and TRBJ1-1; tentatively, D is TRBD1 (5 bases). V dropped 10 bases and J dropped 6 bases, with 12 bases sitting between them. The CDR3 loop spans 11 amino acids. The DNA of the CDR3 is TGTGCCACACGGTGGGGCGCTGAAGCTTTCTTT. Translating gives CATRWGAEAFF.

This chain links TRBV24-1 with TRBJ1-2, with 9 bases matching TRBD1. This CDR3 contains 18 residues. The V gene's germline CDR1 is KGHDR and CDR2 SFDVKD. Trimming at V came to 3 bases and at J to 0 bases, leaving 10 bases not matched to a gene. CDR3 bases: TGTGCCACCAGTGATAGCAGGCTGGACAGGGGCTCTAACTATGGCTACACCTTC. Encoded protein: CATSDSRLDRGSNYGYTF.

This clone was observed once. V and J are TRBV5-1 and TRBJ2-3; a possible D gene is TRBD2 (5 bases). V lost 0 bases to trimming and J lost 7 bases, with 12 bases between them. The CDR3 covers 14 residues. Germline lookup yields CDR1 SGHRS and CDR2 YFSETQ. In DNA form, the CDR3 reads TGCGCCAGCAGCTTGGTTGGTAGAGGGCATACGCAGTATTTT. Translated, it gives CASSLVGRGHTQYF.

The chain links TRBV28 to TRBJ2-6; maybe TRBD1 (6 bases). The CDR3 spans 13 residues. From germline, CDR1 is MDHEN and CDR2 SYDVKM. V dropped 2 bases and J dropped 9 bases, with 8 bases sitting between them. The CDR3 protein is CASSLGQNNVLTF. For the CDR3, the DNA is TGTGCCAGCAGTTTAGGACAGAACAACGTCCTGACTTTC. Full variable domain (outside the CDR3, taken from reference TRBV28 and TRBJ2-6): DVKVTQSSRYLVKRTGEKVFLECVQDMDHENMFWYRQDPGLGLRLIYFSYDVKMKEKGDIPEGYSVSREKKERFSLILESASTNQTSMYLCASSLGQNNVLTFGAGSRLTVL.

The rearrangement uses TRBV2 and TRBJ1-5, with 9 positions matching TRBD1. CDR1 and CDR2 (germline): SNHLY, FYNNEI. The CDR3 runs 15 residues. V was clipped by 6 bases and J by 4 bases; unmatched bases: 7. CDR3 DNA: TGTGCCAGCAGCCAAACAGGGGGCTTTAATCAGCCCCAGCATTTT. Protein sequence: CASSQTGGFNQPQHF. The complete variable domain, with remaining parts taken from reference TRBV2 and TRBJ1-5, reads EPEVTQTPSHQVTQMGQEVILRCVPISNHLYFYWYRQILGQKVEFLVSFYNNEISEKSEIFDDQFSVERPDGSNFTLKIRSTKLEDSAMYFCASSQTGGFNQPQHFGDGTRLSIL.